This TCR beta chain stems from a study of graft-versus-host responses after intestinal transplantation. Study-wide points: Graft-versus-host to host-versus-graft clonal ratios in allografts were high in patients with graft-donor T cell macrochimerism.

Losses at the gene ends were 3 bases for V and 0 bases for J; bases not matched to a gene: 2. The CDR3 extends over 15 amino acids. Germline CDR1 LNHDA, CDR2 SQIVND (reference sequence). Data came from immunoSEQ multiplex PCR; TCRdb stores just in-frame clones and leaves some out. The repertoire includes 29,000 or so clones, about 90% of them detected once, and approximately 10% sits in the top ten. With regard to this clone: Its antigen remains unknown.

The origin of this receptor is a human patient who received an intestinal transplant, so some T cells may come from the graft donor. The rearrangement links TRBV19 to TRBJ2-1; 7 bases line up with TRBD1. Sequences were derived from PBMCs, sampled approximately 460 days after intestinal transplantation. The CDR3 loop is CASSIRGSSYNEQFF. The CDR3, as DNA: TGTGCCAGTAGTATCAGGGGGAGCTCCTACAATGAGCAGTTCTTC.